This T cell receptor (beta chain) emerged from a study of OX40 agonist ivuxolimab in advanced cancers. Regarding the study in general: Ivuxolimab was a fully human IgG2 agonistic monoclonal antibody targeting the costimulatory receptor OX40 (CD134). Among the approximately 54 dose-escalation patients, about 20 had hepatocellular carcinoma, roughly 15 melanoma, 9 renal cell carcinoma and 9 head and neck cancer. Intravenous ivuxolimab was administered to patients every 2 weeks at six dose levels: 0.01, 0.1, 0.3, 1.5, 3 and 10 mg/kg. The monotherapy dose-escalation portion (N ≈ 52 patients) of the phase I ivuxolimab trial is reported in the paper. Patients were allowed to have had prior anti-PD-1, anti-PD-L1 or anti-CTLA-4 therapy, and 40% of the dose-escalation patients had been treated with checkpoint inhibitors. In the dose-escalation cohort, approximately 82% of patients were male, and the mean age was 60 years with a range of about 20 to 79. Peripheral TCRbeta sequencing was intended to test whether TCR sequence diversity was altered and clonal T-cell expansion was caused by ivuxolimab. Partial responses occurred in three dose-escalation patients: two with cutaneous melanoma and one with hepatocellular carcinoma.

Patients with a history of autoimmune disease or receiving systemic immunosuppression were excluded from the trial. Peripheral blood for TCR sequencing was drawn from every dose cohort at baseline, at cycle 4 day 1 and at cycle 7 day 1. The samples were taken from a phase I, first-in-human, multicenter, open-label dose-escalation trial of ivuxolimab. Adults with locally advanced or metastatic melanoma, renal cell carcinoma, hepatocellular carcinoma or head and neck squamous cell carcinoma were enrolled in the trial. CD4+ and CD8+ T cells were sorted separately from peripheral blood before TCR sequencing. This clone was detected only a few times. The target of this receptor is not known. No much larger clone exists at a distance of one base, and base qualities are not known. General study outcomes and caveats: At doses of 0.1 to 3.0 mg/kg, clonal expansion of both CD4+ and CD8+ blood T cells was observed from baseline to week 6. Antigen specificity was not determined for the clonally expanded peripheral T cells. After ivuxolimab, CD8+ T cells had more expanded clones than CD4+ T cells on average. Low levels of normalized T-cell clonal expansion were also seen in some patients who did not respond. In the 0.1-3.0 mg/kg groups, partial responders had among the lowest normalized peripheral clonal expansion, particularly in CD8+ T cells.

In the germline V gene, CDR1 corresponds to SGHRS and CDR2 to YFSETQ. Spanning cysteine to phenylalanine, the CDR3 consists of 12 amino acids. Just CDR3 DNA is preserved here, 36 bases in frame from base 1. The V end loses 3 bases and the J end loses 8 bases, and a stretch of 10 bases separates them. Genomic DNA was extracted from sorted cells for sequencing of the TCRbeta CDR3 region. TCRbeta CDR3 regions were sequenced using the immunoSEQ Assay. TCRdb limited this immuneACCESS table to in-frame rearrangements with V and J called. A share of clones is missing; checked studies link under half to unresolved V genes, and the rest is unexplained. In this sample the table shows around 60,000 clones, 70% to 85% of which occur a single time. The ten biggest clones cover 6.3% of the sample.

The sequence derives from an adult with an advanced solid tumor such as melanoma, head and neck, liver or kidney cancer. Here the chain combines TRBV5-1 and TRBJ2-3; the D gene identity is not certain. The sequences come from CD4+ or CD8+ T cells sorted from blood, collected in a trial of the OX40 agonist ivuxolimab. The CDR3 region has the sequence CASSSETLTQYF. The base sequence is TGCGCCAGCAGCTCCGAGACCCTTACGCAGTATTTT. Outside the CDR3, residues come from the reference TRBV5-1 and TRBJ2-3 proteins, so the full variable domain is: KAGVTQTPRYLIKTRGQQVTLSCSPISGHRSVSWYQQTPGQGLQFLFEYFSETQRNKGNFPGRFSGRQFSNSRSEMNVSTLELGDSALYLCASSSETLTQYFGPGTRLTVL.